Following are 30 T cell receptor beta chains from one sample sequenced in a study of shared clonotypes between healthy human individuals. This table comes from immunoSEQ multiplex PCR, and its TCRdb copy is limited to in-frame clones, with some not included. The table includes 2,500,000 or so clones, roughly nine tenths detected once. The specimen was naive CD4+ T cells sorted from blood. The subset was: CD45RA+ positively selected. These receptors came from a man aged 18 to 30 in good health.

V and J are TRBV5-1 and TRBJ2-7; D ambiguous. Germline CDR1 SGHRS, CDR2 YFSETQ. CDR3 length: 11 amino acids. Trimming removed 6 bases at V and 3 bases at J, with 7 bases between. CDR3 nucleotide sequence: TGCGCCAGCACGAACAGCTACGAGCAGTACTTC. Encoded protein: CASTNSYEQYF.

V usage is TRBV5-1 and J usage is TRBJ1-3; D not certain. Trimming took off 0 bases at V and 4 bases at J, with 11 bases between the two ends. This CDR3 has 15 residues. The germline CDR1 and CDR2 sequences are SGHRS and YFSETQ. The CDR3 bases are TGCGCCAGCAGCTTGGAGAGAGGAGTAGGAAACACCATATATTTT. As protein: CASSLERGVGNTIYF.

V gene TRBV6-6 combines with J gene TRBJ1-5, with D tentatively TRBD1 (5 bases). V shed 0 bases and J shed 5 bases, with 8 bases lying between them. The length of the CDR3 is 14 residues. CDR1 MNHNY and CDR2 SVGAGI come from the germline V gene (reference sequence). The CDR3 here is CASSYSKGDQPQHF. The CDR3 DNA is TGTGCCAGCAGTTACTCGAAAGGGGATCAGCCCCAGCATTTT.

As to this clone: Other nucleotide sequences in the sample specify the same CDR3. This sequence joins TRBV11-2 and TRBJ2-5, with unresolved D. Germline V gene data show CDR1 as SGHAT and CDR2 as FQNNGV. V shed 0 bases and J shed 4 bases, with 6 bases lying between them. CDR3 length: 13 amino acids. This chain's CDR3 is CASSLERRETQYF. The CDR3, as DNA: TGTGCCAGCAGCTTAGAACGGAGAGAGACCCAGTACTTC. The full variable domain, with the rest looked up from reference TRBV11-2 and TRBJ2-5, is EAGVAQSPRYKIIEKRQSVAFWCNPISGHATLYWYQQILGQGPKLLIQFQNNGVVDDSQLPKDRFSAERLKGVDSTLKIQPAKLEDSAVYLCASSLERRETQYFGPGTRLLVL.

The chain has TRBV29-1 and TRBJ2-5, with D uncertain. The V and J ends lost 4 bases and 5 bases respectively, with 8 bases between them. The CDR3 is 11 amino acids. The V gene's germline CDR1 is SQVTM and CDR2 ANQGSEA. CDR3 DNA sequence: TGCAGCGTTGTTATGTTTGAGACCCAGTACTTC. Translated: CSVVMFETQYF.

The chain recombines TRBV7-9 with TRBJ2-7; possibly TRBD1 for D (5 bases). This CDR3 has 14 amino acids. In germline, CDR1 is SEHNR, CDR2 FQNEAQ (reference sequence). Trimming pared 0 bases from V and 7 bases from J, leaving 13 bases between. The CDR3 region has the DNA TGTGCCAGCAGCTTAGCAGCTGGGGCCGGTGAGCAGTACTTC. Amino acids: CASSLAAGAGEQYF.

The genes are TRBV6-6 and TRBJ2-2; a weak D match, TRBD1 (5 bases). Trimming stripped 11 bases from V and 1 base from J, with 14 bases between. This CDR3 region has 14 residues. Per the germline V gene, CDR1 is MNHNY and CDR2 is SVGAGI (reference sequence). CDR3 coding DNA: TGTGCCTCCAAAGGGGTAGGGAACACCGGGGAGCTGTTTTTT. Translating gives CASKGVGNTGELFF.

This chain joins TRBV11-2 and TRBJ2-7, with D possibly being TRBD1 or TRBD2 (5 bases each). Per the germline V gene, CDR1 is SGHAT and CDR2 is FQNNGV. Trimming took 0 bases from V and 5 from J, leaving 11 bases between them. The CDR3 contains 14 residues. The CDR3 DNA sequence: TGTGCCAGCAGCTTAGATGCAGGGAGCAACGAGCAGTACTTC. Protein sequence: CASSLDAGSNEQYF.

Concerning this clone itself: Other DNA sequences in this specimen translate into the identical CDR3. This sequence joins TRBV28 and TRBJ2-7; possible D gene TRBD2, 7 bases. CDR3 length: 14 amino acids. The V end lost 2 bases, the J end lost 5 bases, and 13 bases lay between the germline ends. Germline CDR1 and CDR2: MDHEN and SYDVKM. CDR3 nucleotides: TGTGCCAGCAGTTTAGGAGGGGGGGCCCACGAGCAGTACTTC. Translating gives CASSLGGGAHEQYF.

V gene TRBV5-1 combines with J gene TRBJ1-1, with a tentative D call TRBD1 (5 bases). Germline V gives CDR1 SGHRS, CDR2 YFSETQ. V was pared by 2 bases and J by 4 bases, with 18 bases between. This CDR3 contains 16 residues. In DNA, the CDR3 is TGCGCCAGCAGCTTAGGTACAGGTGCGGTAGGCACTGAAGCTTTCTTT. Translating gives CASSLGTGAVGTEAFF.

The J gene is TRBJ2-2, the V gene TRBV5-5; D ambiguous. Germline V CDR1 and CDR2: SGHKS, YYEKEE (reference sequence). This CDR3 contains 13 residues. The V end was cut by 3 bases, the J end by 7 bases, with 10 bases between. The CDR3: CASSSLPGGELFF. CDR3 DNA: TGTGCCAGCAGCTCTCTCCCGGGCGGGGAGCTGTTTTTT.

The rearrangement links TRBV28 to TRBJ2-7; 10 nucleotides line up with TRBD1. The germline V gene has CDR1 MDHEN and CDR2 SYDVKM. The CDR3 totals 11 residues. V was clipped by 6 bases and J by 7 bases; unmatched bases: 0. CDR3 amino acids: CASRGQGEQYF. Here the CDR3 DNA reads TGTGCCAGCAGGGGACAGGGGGAGCAGTACTTC.

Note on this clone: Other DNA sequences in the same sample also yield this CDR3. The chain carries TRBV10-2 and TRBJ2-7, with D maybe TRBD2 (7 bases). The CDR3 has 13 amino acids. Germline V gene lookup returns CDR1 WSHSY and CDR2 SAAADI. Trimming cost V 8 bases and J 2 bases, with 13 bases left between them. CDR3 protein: CASRGAPAYEQYF. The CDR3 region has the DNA TGCGCCAGCCGGGGGGCCCCGGCCTACGAGCAGTACTTC.

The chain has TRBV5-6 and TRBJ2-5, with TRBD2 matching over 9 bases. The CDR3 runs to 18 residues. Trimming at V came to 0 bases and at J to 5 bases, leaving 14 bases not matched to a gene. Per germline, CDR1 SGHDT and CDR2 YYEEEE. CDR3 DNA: TGTGCCAGCAGCTTGGGGGGGCGAGAAGGGACTAGCAGCGAGACCCAGTACTTC. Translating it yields CASSLGGREGTSSETQYF.

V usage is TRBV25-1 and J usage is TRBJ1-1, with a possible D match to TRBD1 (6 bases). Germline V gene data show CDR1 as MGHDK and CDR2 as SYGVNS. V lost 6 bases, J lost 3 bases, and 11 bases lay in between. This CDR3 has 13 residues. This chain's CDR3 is CASSPGADTEAFF. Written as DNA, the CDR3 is TGTGCCAGCAGCCCGGGGGCGGACACTGAAGCTTTCTTT.

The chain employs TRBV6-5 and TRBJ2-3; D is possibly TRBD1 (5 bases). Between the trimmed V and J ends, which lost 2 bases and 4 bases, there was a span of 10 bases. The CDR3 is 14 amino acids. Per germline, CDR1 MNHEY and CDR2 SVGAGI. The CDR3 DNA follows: TGTGCCAGCAGTTACCTAGGGGCCCCAGATACGCAGTATTTT. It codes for CASSYLGAPDTQYF.

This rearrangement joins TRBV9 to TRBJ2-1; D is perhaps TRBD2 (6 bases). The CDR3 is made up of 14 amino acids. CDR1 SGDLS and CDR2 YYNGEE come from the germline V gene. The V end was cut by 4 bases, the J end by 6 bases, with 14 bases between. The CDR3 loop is CASSPDQGGNEQFF. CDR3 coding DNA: TGTGCCAGCAGCCCAGACCAGGGAGGCAATGAGCAGTTCTTC.

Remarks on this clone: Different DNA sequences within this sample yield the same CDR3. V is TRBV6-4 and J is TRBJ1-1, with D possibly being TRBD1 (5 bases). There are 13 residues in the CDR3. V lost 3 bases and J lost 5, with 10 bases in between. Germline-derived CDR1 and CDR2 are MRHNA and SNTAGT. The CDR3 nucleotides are TGTGCCAGCAGTGAAGGGAGGGGAACTGAAGCTTTCTTT. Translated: CASSEGRGTEAFF.

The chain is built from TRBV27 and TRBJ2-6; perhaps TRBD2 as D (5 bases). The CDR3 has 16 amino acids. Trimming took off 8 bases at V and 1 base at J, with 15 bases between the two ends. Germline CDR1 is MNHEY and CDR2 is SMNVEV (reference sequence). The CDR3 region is CASSPRRGSGANVLTF. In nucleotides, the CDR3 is TGTGCCAGCTCTCCCAGAAGAGGGTCTGGGGCCAACGTCCTGACTTTC.

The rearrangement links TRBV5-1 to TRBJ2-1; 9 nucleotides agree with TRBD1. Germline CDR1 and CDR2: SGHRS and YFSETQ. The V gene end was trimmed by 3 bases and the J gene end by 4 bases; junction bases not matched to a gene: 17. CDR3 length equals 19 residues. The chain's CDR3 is CASSWDRESGSTLYNEQFF. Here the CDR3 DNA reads TGCGCCAGCAGCTGGGACAGGGAGTCGGGTTCGACTCTGTACAATGAGCAGTTCTTC. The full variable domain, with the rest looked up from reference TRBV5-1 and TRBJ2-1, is KAGVTQTPRYLIKTRGQQVTLSCSPISGHRSVSWYQQTPGQGLQFLFEYFSETQRNKGNFPGRFSGRQFSNSRSEMNVSTLELGDSALYLCASSWDRESGSTLYNEQFFGPGTRLTVL.

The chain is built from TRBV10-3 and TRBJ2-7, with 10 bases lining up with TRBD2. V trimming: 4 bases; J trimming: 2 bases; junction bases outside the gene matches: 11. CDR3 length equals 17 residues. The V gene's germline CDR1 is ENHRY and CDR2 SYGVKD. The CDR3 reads CAISGPSNLAGAYEQYF. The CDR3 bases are TGTGCCATCAGTGGCCCGAGCAACCTAGCGGGAGCCTACGAGCAGTACTTC.

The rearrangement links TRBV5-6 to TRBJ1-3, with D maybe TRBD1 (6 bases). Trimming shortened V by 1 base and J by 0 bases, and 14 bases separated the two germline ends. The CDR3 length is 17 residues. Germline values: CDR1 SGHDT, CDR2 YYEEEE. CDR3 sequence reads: CASSLRAGVSSGNTIYF. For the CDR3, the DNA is TGTGCCAGCAGCTTGAGGGCAGGGGTGAGCTCTGGAAACACCATATATTTT. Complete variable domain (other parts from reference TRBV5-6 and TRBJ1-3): DAGVTQSPTHLIKTRGQQVTLRCSPKSGHDTVSWYQQALGQGPQFIFQYYEEEERQRGNFPDRFSGHQFPNYSSELNVNALLLGDSALYLCASSLRAGVSSGNTIYFGEGSWLTVV.

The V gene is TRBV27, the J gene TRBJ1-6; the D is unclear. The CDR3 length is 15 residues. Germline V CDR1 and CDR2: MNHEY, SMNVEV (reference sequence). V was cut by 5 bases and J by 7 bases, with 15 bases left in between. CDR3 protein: CASSHSGRGNSPLHF. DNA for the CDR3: TGTGCCAGCAGTCATTCCGGGCGGGGAAATTCACCCCTCCACTTT.

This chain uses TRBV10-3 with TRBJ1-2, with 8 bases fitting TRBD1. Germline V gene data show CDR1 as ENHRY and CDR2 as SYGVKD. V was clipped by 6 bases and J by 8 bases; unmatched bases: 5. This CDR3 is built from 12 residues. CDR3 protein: CAISPTGDGYTF. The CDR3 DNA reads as TGTGCCATCAGCCCGACAGGGGACGGCTACACCTTC.

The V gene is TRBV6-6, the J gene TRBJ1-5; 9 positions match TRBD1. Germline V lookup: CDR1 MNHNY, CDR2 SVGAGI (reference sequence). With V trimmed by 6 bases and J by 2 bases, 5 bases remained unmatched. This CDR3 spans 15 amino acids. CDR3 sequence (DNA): TGTGCCAGCAGAGACCGGGACAGGGGCAATCAGCCCCAGCATTTT. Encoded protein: CASRDRDRGNQPQHF.

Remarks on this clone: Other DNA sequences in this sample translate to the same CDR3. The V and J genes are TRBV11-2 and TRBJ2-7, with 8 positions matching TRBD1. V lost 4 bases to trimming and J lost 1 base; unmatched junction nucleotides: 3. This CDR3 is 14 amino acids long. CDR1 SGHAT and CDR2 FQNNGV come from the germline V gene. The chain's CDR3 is CASSSRTGSYEQYF. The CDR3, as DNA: TGTGCCAGCAGCTCCAGGACAGGGTCCTACGAGCAGTACTTC.

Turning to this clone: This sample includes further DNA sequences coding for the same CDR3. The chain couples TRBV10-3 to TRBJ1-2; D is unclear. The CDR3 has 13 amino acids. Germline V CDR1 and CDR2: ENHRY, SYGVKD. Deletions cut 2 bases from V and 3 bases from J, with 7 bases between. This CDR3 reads CAISETEHYGYTF. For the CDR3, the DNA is TGTGCCATCAGTGAGACGGAGCACTATGGCTACACCTTC.

CDR3 region: CASSISSGRSNEQFF. The CDR3 nucleotides read TGTGCCAGCAGCATCTCTAGCGGGAGGTCCAATGAGCAGTTCTTC. This chain uses TRBV5-4 with TRBJ2-1, with 11 bases identical to TRBD2. V dropped 4 bases and J dropped 6; count of bases not matched to a gene: 6. The CDR3 covers 15 residues. Germline loops: CDR1 SGHNT, CDR2 YYREEE (reference sequence).

The CDR3 nucleotides are TGTGCCAGTAGTATTCGAGGGGGCGCGTTCTACGAGCAGTACTTC. It encodes CASSIRGGAFYEQYF. The chain couples TRBV19 to TRBJ2-7, with 7 bases that match TRBD1. CDR3 length: 15 amino acids. The V gene end was trimmed by 3 bases and the J gene end by 3 bases; junction bases not matched to a gene: 8. In germline, CDR1 is LNHDA, CDR2 SQIVND (reference sequence).

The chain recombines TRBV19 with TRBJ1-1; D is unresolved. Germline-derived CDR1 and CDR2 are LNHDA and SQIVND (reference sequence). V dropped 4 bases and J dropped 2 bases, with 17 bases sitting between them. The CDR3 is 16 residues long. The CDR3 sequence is CASSTLFPGSNTEAFF. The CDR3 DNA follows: TGTGCCAGTAGTACCTTGTTTCCGGGTTCAAACACTGAAGCTTTCTTT.